The 8 T cell receptor beta chains given below trace back to one sample, sequenced in a study of T cell repertoires in cytomegalovirus infection. TCRdb processed the reads anew with MiXCR; each CDR3 protein has one entry. In the table there are hundreds of thousands of distinct CDR3 sequences, 40% to 50% of which are singletons. Their antigens remain unidentified. Source: cultured PBMCs, taken from culture after CMV antigen stimulation. These receptors all come from a human donor in good health (CMV status not recorded). Some clones in this sample may be carry-over from other donors' samples.

The rearrangement uses TRBV6-5 and TRBJ2-1; D might be TRBD2 (6 bases). Germline lookup yields CDR1 MNHEY and CDR2 SVGAGI. Trimming stripped 6 bases from V and 5 bases from J, with 17 bases between. The CDR3 consists of 15 residues. The CDR3 here is CASSPVGSLNNEQFF. The CDR3 DNA sequence: TGTGCCAGCAGCCCCGTCGGGAGTCTGAACAATGAGCAGTTCTTC.

The chain employs TRBV6-5 and TRBJ1-6; 7 bases align to TRBD1. The CDR3 spans 15 residues. Germline-derived CDR1 and CDR2 are MNHEY and SVGAGI. J gave up 10 bases and V 6 bases, and 12 bases lay outside the gene matches. CDR3: CASSRNPGGGSPLHF. For the CDR3, the DNA is TGTGCCAGCAGCCGAAATCCAGGGGGTGGATCACCCCTCCACTTT.

The chain has TRBV6-2 or TRBV6-3 and TRBJ2-1; 11 bases are shared with TRBD2. Losses at the gene ends were 2 bases for V and 4 bases for J; bases not matched to a gene: 4. Germline V lookup: CDR1 MNHEY, CDR2 SVGEGT. The CDR3 runs to 16 residues. CDR3 nucleotides: TGTGCCAGCAGTTACCTGACTAGCGGGACTTACAATGAGCAGTTCTTC. This encodes CASSYLTSGTYNEQFF.

This clonotype was counted ten times or more. The chain combines TRBV6-5 with TRBJ1-1; D gene ambiguous. This CDR3 has 11 residues. CDR1 is MNHEY and CDR2 is SVGAGI in the germline V gene. Trimming removed 8 bases at V and 4 bases at J, with 8 bases between. This CDR3 is CASSRGTEAFF. The CDR3 nucleotides are TGTGCCAGCTCACGGGGCACTGAAGCTTTCTTT.

The rearrangement links TRBV6-8 to TRBJ2-2; 9 bases align to TRBD1. From germline, CDR1 is MNHGY and CDR2 SAAAGT. The CDR3 is 16 residues long. The V gene end was trimmed by 6 bases and the J gene end by 3 bases; junction bases not matched to a gene: 8. CDR3 nucleotides: TGTGCCAGCAGATTAAAGTGGACAGGGGACACCGGGGAGCTGTTTTTT. Encoded protein: CASRLKWTGDTGELFF.

The chain uses TRBV7-9 and TRBJ2-2; TRBD1 agrees at 7 bases. Trimming at V came to 7 bases and at J to 5 bases, leaving 7 bases not matched to a gene. This CDR3 comprises 14 residues. Per germline, CDR1 SEHNR and CDR2 FQNEAQ (reference sequence). CDR3 protein: CASKPVGQTGELFF. CDR3 sequence (DNA): TGTGCCAGCAAGCCTGTGGGACAGACCGGGGAGCTGTTTTTT.

V usage is TRBV6-2 or TRBV6-3 and J usage is TRBJ2-7; TRBD2 aligns across 15 bases. The CDR3 runs to 17 residues. The V gene's germline CDR1 is MNHEY and CDR2 SVGEGT. Trimming removed 5 bases from V and 5 bases from J; junction bases left unmatched: 10. As DNA, the CDR3 is TGTGCCAGCAGTCGGACTAGCGGGAGGGCCGATTTCGACGAGCAGTACTTC. Its translation: CASSRTSGRADFDEQYF.

This clonotype was detected only a few times. This rearrangement joins TRBV7-2 to TRBJ2-3; no reliable D call. V was cut by 3 bases and J by 2 bases, with 15 bases left in between. CDR3 length equals 16 residues. Germline V gene sequence: CDR1 SGHTA, CDR2 FQGNSA. The CDR3 region is CASSFWASPATDTQYF. The CDR3 DNA follows: TGTGCCAGCAGCTTTTGGGCGTCACCCGCCACAGATACGCAGTATTTT. The whole variable domain, filled in from reference TRBV7-2 and TRBJ2-3, reads GAGVSQSPSNKVTEKGKDVELRCDPISGHTALYWYRQSLGQGLEFLIYFQGNSAPDKSGLPSDRFSAERTGGSVSTLTIQRTQQEDSAVYLCASSFWASPATDTQYFGPGTRLTVL.